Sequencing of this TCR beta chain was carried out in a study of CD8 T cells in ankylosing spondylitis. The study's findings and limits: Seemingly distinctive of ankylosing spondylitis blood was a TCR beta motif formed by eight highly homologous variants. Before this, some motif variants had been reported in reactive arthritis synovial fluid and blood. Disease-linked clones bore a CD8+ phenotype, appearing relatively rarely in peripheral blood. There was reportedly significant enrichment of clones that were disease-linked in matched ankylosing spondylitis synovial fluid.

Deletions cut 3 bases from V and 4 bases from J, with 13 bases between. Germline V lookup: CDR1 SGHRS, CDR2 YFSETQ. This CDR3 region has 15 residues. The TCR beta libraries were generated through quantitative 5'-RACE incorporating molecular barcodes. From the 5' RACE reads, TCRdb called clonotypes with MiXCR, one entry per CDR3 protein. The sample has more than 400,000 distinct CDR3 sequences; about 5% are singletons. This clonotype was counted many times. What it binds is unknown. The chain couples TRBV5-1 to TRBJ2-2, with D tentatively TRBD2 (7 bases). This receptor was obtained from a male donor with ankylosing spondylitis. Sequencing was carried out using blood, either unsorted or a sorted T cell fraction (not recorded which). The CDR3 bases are TGCGCCAGCAGCTATCACAGGGAGGGCACCGGGGAGCTGTTTTTT. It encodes CASSYHREGTGELFF.